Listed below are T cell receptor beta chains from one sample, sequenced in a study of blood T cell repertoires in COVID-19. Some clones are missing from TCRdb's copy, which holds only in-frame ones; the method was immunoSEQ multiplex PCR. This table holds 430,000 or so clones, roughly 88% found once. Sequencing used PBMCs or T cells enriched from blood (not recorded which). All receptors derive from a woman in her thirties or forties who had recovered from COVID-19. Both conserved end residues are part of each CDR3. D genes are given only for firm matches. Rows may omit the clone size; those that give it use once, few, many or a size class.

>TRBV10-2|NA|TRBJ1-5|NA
TGCGCCAGCAGTGAACGGGGGAATCAGCCCCAGCATTTT
CASSERGNQPQHF
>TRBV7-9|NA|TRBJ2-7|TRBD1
TGTGCCAGCAGCCAGGACAGGGGTCCCTACGAGCAGTACTTC
CASSQDRGPYEQYF
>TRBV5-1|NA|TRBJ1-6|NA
TGCGCCAGCAGCTTGGGGGCAGGGGATTCACCCCTCCACTTT
CASSLGAGDSPLHF
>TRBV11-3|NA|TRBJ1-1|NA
TGTGCCAGCAGCTCCAGGGGGAACACTGAAGCTTTCTTT
CASSSRGNTEAFF
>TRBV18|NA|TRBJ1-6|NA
TGTGCCAGCTCACCCCCAGTCGGGGCGGGAAATTCACCCCTCCACTTT
CASSPPVGAGNSPLHF
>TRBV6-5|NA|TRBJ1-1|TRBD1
TGTGCCAGCAGCAGACAGGGTATGAACACTGAAGCTTTCTTT
CASSRQGMNTEAFF
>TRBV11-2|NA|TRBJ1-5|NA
TGTGCCAGCAGCTTAGCAGGTAATAGCAATCAGCCCCAGCATTTT
CASSLAGNSNQPQHF
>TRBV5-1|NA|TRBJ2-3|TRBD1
TGCGCCAGCAGCCCGACAGGGGTTTCGACAGATACGCAGTATTTT
CASSPTGVSTDTQYF
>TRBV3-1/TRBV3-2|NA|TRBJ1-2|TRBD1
TGTGCCATTAGACAGGGGGCGCAAGGCTACACCTTC
CAIRQGAQGYTF
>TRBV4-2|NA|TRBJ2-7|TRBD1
TGTGCCAGCAGCCCAGGGACAGGGAGGAACGAGCAGTACTTC
CASSPGTGRNEQYF
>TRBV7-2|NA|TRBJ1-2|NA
TGTGCCAGCAGCCAAATGACCGGGGGTCGGTCTGGCTACACCTTC
CASSQMTGGRSGYTF
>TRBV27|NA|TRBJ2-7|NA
TGTGCCAGCAGTTTCGTCGGGGCCTACGAGCAGTACTTC
CASSFVGAYEQYF
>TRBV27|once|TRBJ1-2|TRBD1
TGTGCCAGCAGAAAGACAGGGGTATATGGCTACACCTTC
CASRKTGVYGYTF
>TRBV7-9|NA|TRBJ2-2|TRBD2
TGTGCCAGCACCTCGGCGACTAGCGCAAACACCGGGGAGCTGTTTTTT
CASTSATSANTGELFF
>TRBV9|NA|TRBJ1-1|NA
TGTGCCAGCAGCGCCCTAACCCCGGAACAGGCTGTAGAAGCTTTCTTT
CASSALTPEQAVEAFF
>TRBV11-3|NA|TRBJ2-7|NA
TGTGCCAGCGCGGACGGGGGCTCCTACGAGCAGTACTTC
CASADGGSYEQYF
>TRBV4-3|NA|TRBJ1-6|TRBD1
TGCGCCAGCAGCCAAGGGACCGGGACAGGGTATAATTCACCCCTCCACTTT
CASSQGTGTGYNSPLHF
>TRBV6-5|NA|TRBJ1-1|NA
TGTGCCAGCAGTTCCACCTATTTACTCCGCCCTGAAGCTTTCTTT
CASSSTYLLRPEAFF
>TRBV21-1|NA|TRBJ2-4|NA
TGTGCCAGCAGCAAAGGGGTTCAGGGGCTGGTAGCCAAAAACATTCAGTACTTC
CASSKGVQGLVAKNIQYF
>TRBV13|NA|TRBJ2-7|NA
TGTGCCAGCAGCTTTATGGGGGGTAACCCGGGGGAGCAGTACTTC
CASSFMGGNPGEQYF
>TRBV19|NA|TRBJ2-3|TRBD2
TGTGCCAGTAGTCGTGCTAGCGGGGCTAGCACAGATACGCAGTATTTT
CASSRASGASTDTQYF
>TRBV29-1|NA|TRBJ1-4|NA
TGCAGCGTTGAACAGGGGTCTAATGAAAAACTGTTTTTT
CSVEQGSNEKLFF
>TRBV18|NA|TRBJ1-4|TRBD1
TGTGCCAGCTCACCACGCTCGGACAGGGGGCTAGCAACTAATGAAAAACTGTTTTTT
CASSPRSDRGLATNEKLFF
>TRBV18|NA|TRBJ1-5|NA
TGTGCCTCCCAGGGGCAGGGGTTCAGTCAGCCCCAGCATTTT
CASQGQGFSQPQHF
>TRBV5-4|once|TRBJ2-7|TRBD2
TGTGCCAGCAGCTTGGGGACTAGCGGGCTCATCGAGCAGTACTTC
CASSLGTSGLIEQYF
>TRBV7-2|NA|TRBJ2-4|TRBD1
TGTGCCAGCAGCCCTAGACAGGGTTTGACCAAAAACATTCAGTACTTC
CASSPRQGLTKNIQYF
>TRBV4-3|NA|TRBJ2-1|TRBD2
TGCGCCAGCAGCCAAGAACTAGCGGGAGGTAGAAATGATGAGCAGTTCTTC
CASSQELAGGRNDEQFF
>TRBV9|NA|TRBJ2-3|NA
TGTGCCAGCAGCCTAGGTGGTAGCTCCACAGATACGCAGTATTTT
CASSLGGSSTDTQYF
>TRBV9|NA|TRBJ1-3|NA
TGTGCCAGCAGCGTAGGCACTTCTGGAAACACCATATATTTT
CASSVGTSGNTIYF
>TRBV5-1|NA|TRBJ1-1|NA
TGCGCCAGCAGCTTGCCCAGGGAGAACACTGAAGCTTTCTTT
CASSLPRENTEAFF
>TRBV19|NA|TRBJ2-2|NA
TGTGCCAGTAGTTACGGCGGACTCCGGGCCGGGGAGCTGTTTTTT
CASSYGGLRAGELFF
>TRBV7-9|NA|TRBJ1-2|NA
TGTGCCAGCAGCGTACTACCTCTCGGCTACACCTTC
CASSVLPLGYTF
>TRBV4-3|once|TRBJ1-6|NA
TGCGCCAGCAGCCCCTACCTCGGAGACCTGAGTTCACCCCTCCACTTT
CASSPYLGDLSSPLHF
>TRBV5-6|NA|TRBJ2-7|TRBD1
TGTGCCAGCAGCTTGGAGGGGGCATACGAGCAGTACTTC
CASSLEGAYEQYF
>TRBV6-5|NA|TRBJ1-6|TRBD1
TGTGCCAGCAGTTACTCCGGGACAGGGAATTCACCCCTCCACTTT
CASSYSGTGNSPLHF
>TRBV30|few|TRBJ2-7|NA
TGTGCCTGGAATGGGGGAGGTTACGAGCAGTACTTC
CAWNGGGYEQYF
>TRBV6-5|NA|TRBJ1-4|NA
TGTGCCAGCAGTTACTCGAGATATGAAAAACTGTTTTTT
CASSYSRYEKLFF
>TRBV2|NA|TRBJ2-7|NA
TGTGCCAGCAGTGGAAATTTCGGCGGTAGGAGCTCCTACGAGCAGTACTTC
CASSGNFGGRSSYEQYF
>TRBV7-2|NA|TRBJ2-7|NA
TGTGCCAGCAGCCAAAACCTGGGAAGGGGGAACTACGAGCAGTACTTC
CASSQNLGRGNYEQYF
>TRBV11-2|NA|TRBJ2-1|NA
TGTGCCAGCAGCTTAGTAGCAACCAATGAGCAGTTCTTC
CASSLVATNEQFF
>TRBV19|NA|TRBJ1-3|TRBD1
TGTGCCAGTAGTACACGACAGGGACCTAGGAACACCATATATTTT
CASSTRQGPRNTIYF
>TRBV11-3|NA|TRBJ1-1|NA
TGTGCCAGCAGCCCCCGCGGGGGCGGGACTGAAGCTTTCTTT
CASSPRGGGTEAFF
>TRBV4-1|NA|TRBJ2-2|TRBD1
TGCGCCAGCAGCCAAGTTTGGACAGGGACCACCGGGGAGCTGTTTTTT
CASSQVWTGTTGELFF
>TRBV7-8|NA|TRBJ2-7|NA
TGTGCCACTGGACAGGGAGCTAGCGGCTCCTCCTACGAGCAGTACTTC
CATGQGASGSSYEQYF
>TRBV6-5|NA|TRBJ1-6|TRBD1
TGTGCCAGCACCTCGCAAGGGGGCTCGAATTCACCCCTCCACTTT
CASTSQGGSNSPLHF
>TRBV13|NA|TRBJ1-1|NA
TGTGCCAGCAGCCTCTCCCCGAGCGGGGCTGAAGCTTTCTTT
CASSLSPSGAEAFF
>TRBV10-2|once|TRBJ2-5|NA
TGCGCCAGCAGGCTGAGTGCGGGGGCCTCCCAAGAGACCCAGTACTTC
CASRLSAGASQETQYF
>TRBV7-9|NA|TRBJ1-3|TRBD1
TGTGCCAGCAGCATCCGGGGACAGCCGGCGCCAGGAAACACCATATATTTT
CASSIRGQPAPGNTIYF
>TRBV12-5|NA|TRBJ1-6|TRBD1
TGTGCTAGTGGTCCCGGGACAGCTTATAATTCACCCCTCCACTTT
CASGPGTAYNSPLHF
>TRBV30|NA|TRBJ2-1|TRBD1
TGTGCCTGGAGGCAACAGGGGGCCGGTGAGCAGTTCTTC
CAWRQQGAGEQFF
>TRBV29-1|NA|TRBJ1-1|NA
TGCAGCGTTGTACATCAGGGGAAACGCACTGAAGCTTTCTTT
CSVVHQGKRTEAFF
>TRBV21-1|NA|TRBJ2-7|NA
TGTGCCAGCAGCAAGACCCGATACAGGGCCCTATACTACGAGCAGTACTTC
CASSKTRYRALYYEQYF
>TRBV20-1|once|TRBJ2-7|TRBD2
TGCAGTGCTAGTCGGGGGGGGGAGTACGAGCAGTACTTC
CSASRGGEYEQYF
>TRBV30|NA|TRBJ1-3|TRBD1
TGTGCCTGGAGTGCTGGACAGGCTAACACCATATATTTT
CAWSAGQANTIYF